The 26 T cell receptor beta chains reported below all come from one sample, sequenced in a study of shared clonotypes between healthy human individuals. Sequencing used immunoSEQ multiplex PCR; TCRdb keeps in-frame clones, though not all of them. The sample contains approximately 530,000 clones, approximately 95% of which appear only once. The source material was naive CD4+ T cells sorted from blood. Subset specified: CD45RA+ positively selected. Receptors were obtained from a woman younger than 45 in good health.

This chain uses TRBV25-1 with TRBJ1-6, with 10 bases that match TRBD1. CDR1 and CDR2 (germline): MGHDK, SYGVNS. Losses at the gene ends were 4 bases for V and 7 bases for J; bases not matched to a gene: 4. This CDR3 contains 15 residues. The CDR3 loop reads CASSADRGRNSPLHF. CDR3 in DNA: TGTGCCAGCAGTGCAGACAGGGGGCGAAATTCACCCCTCCACTTT. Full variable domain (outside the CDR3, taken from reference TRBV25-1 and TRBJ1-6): EADIYQTPRYLVIGTGKKITLECSQTMGHDKMYWYQQDPGMELHLIHYSYGVNSTEKGDLSSESTVSRIRTEHFPLTLESARPSHTSQYLCASSADRGRNSPLHFGNGTRLTVT.

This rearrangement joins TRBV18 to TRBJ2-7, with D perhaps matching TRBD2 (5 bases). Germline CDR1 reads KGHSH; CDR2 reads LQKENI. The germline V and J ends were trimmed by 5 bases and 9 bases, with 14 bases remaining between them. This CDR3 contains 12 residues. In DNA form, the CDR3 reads TGTGCCAGCTCAACCACCGAGGGAAGGCAGTACTTC. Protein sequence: CASSTTEGRQYF.

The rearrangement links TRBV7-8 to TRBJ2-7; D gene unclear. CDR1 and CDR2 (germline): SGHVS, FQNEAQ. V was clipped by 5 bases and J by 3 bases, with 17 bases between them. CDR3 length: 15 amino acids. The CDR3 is CASSPSDGRDYEQYF. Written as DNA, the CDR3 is TGTGCCAGCAGCCCATCGGACGGTAGAGACTACGAGCAGTACTTC.

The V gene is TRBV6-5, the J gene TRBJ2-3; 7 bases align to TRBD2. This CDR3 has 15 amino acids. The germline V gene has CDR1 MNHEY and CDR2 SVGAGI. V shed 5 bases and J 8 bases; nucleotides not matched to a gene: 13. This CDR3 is CASSKIAGRRVTQYF. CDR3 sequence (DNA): TGTGCCAGCAGTAAAATAGCGGGCCGGCGGGTTACGCAGTATTTT.

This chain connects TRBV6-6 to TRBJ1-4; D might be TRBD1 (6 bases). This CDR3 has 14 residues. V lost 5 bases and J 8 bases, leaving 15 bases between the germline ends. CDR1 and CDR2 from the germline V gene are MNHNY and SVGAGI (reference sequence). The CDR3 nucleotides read TGTGCCAGCAGTACCCGGGGGGGGCACGAAAAACTGTTTTTT. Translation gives CASSTRGGHEKLFF.

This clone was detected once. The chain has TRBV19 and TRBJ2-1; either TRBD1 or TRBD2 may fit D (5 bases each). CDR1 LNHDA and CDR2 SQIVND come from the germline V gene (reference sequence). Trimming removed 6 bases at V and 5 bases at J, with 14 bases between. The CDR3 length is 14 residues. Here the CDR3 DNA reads TGTGCCAGTAGGTCGAGCGGACACAACAATGAGCAGTTCTTC. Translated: CASRSSGHNNEQFF.

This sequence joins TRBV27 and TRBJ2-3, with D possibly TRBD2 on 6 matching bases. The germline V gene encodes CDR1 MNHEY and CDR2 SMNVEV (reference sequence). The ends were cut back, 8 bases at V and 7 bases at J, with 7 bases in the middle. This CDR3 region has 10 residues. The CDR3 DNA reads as TGTGCCAGCGGAGGGAATACGCAGTATTTT. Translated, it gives CASGGNTQYF.

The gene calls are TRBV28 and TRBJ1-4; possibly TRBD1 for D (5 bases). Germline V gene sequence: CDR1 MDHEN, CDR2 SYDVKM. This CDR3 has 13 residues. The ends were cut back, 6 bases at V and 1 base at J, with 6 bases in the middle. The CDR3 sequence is CASRGRTNEKLFF. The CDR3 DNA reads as TGTGCCAGCAGGGGGCGAACTAATGAAAAACTGTTTTTT.

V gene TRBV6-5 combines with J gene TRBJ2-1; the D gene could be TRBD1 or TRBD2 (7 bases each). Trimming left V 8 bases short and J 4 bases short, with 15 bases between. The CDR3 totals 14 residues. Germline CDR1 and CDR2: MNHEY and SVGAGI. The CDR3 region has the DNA TGTGCCAGCCGGGAAGCGGGACAGTACAATGAGCAGTTCTTC. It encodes CASREAGQYNEQFF.

DNA for the CDR3: TGTGCCAGCAGTTTCGCAGGGGTGACCGGGGAGCTGTTTTTT. The encoded protein is CASSFAGVTGELFF. The V gene is TRBV27, the J gene TRBJ2-2; possible D gene TRBD1, 6 bases. Germline CDR1 reads MNHEY; CDR2 reads SMNVEV (reference sequence). The CDR3 loop spans 14 amino acids. The V end lost 3 bases, the J end lost 5 bases, and 10 bases lay between the germline ends.

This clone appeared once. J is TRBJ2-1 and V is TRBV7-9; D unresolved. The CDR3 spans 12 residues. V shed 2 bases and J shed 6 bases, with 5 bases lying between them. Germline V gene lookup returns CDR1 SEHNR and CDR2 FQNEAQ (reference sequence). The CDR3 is CASSLNVNEQFF. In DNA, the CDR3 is TGTGCCAGCAGCTTAAATGTCAATGAGCAGTTCTTC.

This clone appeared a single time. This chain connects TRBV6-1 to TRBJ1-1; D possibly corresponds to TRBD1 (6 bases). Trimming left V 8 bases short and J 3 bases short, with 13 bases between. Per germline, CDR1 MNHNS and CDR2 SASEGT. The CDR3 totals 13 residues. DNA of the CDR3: TGTGCCAGCGGAGGGGGGTGGGACACTGAAGCTTTCTTT. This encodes CASGGGWDTEAFF.

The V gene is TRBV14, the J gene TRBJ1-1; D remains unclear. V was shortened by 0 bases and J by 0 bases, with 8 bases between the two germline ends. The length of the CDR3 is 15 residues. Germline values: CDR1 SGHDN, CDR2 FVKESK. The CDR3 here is CASSQEKIMNTEAFF. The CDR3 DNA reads TGTGCCAGCAGCCAAGAAAAGATCATGAACACTGAAGCTTTCTTT. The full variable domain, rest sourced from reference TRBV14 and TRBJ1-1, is EAGVTQFPSHSVIEKGQTVTLRCDPISGHDNLYWYRRVMGKEIKFLLHFVKESKQDESGMPNNRFLAERTGGTYSTLKVQPAELEDSGVYFCASSQEKIMNTEAFFGQGTRLTVV.

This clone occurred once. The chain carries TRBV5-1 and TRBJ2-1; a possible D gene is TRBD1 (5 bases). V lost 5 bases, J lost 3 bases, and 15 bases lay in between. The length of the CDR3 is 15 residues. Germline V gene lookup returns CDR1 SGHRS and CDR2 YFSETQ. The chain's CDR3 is CASSHTAGIYNEQFF. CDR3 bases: TGCGCCAGCAGTCATACCGCAGGGATCTACAATGAGCAGTTCTTC. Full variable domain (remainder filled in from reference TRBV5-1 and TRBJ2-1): KAGVTQTPRYLIKTRGQQVTLSCSPISGHRSVSWYQQTPGQGLQFLFEYFSETQRNKGNFPGRFSGRQFSNSRSEMNVSTLELGDSALYLCASSHTAGIYNEQFFGPGTRLTVL.

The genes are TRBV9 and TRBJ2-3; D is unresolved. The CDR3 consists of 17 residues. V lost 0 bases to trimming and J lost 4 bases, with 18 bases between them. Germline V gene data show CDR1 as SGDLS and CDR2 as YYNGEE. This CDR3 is CASSVGVERKVPDTQYF. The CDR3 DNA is TGTGCCAGCAGCGTAGGTGTGGAGCGCAAGGTCCCAGATACGCAGTATTTT. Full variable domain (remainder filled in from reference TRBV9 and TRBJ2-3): DSGVTQTPKHLITATGQRVTLRCSPRSGDLSVYWYQQSLDQGLQFLIQYYNGEERAKGNILERFSAQQFPDLHSELNLSSLELGDSALYFCASSVGVERKVPDTQYFGPGTRLTVL.

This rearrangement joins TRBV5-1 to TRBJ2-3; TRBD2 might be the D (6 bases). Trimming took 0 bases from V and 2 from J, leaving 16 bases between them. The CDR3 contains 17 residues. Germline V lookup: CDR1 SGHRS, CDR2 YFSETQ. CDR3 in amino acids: CASSLDGGPPSTDTQYF. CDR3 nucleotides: TGCGCCAGCAGCTTGGACGGGGGACCGCCCTCCACAGATACGCAGTATTTT.

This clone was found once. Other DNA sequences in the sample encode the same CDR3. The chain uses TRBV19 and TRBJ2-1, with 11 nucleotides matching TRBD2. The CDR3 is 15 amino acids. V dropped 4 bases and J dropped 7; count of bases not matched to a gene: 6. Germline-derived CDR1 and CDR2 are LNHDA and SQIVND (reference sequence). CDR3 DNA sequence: TGTGCCAGTAGTAGTAGCGGGAGGGCCGGTAATGAGCAGTTCTTC. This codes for CASSSSGRAGNEQFF.

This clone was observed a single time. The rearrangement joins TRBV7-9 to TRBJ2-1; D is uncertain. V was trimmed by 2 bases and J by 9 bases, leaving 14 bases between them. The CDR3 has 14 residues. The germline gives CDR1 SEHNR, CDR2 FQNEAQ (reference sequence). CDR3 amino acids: CASSLYGPPAEQFF. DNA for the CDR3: TGTGCCAGCAGCTTATACGGCCCGCCGGCTGAGCAGTTCTTC.

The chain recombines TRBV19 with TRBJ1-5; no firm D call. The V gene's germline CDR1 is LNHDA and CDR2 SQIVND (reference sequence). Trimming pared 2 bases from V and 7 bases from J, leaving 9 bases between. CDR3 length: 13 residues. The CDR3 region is CASSIQREQPQHF. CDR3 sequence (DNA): TGTGCCAGTAGTATACAGAGGGAGCAGCCCCAGCATTTT.

In nucleotides, the CDR3 is TGCAGCGTGACAGGGGAAGTTAATGAAAAACTGTTTTTT. Translation gives CSVTGEVNEKLFF. This sequence joins TRBV29-1 and TRBJ1-4; TRBD1 matches at 8 bases. The length of the CDR3 is 13 residues. The V segment lost 6 bases and the J segment 4 bases; nucleotides outside the gene matches: 4. Germline V lookup: CDR1 SQVTM, CDR2 ANQGSEA.

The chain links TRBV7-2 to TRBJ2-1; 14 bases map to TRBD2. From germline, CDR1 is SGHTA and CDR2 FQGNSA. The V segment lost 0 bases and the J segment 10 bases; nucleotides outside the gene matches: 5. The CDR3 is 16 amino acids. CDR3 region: CASSLAGTSGSREQFF. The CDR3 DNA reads TGTGCCAGCAGCTTAGCAGGGACTAGCGGGAGCCGGGAGCAGTTCTTC. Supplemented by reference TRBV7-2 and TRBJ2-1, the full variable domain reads GAGVSQSPSNKVTEKGKDVELRCDPISGHTALYWYRQSLGQGLEFLIYFQGNSAPDKSGLPSDRFSAERTGGSVSTLTIQRTQQEDSAVYLCASSLAGTSGSREQFFGPGTRLTVL.

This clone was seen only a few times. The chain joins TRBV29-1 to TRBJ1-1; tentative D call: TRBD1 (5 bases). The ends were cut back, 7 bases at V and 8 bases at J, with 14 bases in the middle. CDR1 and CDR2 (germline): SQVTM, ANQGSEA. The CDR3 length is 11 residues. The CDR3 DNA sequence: TGCAGCGGCGGGGGAAATCGCGAAGCTTTCTTT. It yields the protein CSGGGNREAFF. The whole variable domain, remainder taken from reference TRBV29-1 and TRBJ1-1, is SAVISQKPSRDICQRGTSLTIQCQVDSQVTMMFWYRQQPGQSLTLIATANQGSEATYESGFVIDKFPISRPNLTFSTLTVSNMSPEDSSIYLCSGGGNREAFFGQGTRLTVV.

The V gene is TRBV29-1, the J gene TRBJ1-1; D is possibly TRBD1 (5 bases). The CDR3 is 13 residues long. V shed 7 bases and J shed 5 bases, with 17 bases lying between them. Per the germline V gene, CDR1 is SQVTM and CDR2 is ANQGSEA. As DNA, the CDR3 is TGCAGCGGATGGTGGGGGGATTCGACTGAAGCTTTCTTT. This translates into CSGWWGDSTEAFF.

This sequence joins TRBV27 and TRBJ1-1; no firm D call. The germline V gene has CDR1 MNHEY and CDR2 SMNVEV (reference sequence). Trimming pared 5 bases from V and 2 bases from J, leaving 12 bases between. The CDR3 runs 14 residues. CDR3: CASSRVPANTEAFF. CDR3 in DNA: TGTGCCAGCAGTCGAGTACCTGCCAACACTGAAGCTTTCTTT.

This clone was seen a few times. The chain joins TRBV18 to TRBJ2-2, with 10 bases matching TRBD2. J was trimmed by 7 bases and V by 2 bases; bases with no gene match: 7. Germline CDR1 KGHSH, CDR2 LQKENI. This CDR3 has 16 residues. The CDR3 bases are TGTGCCAGCTCACCAACCGGGACTAGCGCTTTCGGGGAGCTGTTTTTT. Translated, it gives CASSPTGTSAFGELFF.

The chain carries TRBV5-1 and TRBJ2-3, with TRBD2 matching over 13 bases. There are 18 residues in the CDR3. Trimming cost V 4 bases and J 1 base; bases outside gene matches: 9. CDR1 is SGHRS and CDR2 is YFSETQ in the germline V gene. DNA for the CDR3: TGCGCCAGCAGCACCTGGACTAGCGGGAGTCGCCGCACAGATACGCAGTATTTT. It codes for CASSTWTSGSRRTDTQYF.